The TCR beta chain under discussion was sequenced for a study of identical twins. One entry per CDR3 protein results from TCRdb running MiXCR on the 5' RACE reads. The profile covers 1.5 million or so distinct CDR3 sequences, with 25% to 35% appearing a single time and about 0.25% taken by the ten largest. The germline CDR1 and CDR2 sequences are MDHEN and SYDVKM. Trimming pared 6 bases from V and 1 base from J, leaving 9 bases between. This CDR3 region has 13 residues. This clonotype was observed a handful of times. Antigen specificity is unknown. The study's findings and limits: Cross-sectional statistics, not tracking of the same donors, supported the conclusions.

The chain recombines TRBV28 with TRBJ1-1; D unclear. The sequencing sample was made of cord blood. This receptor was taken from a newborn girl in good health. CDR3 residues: CASRWPGNTEAFF. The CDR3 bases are TGTGCCAGCAGGTGGCCGGGGAACACTGAAGCTTTCTTT.